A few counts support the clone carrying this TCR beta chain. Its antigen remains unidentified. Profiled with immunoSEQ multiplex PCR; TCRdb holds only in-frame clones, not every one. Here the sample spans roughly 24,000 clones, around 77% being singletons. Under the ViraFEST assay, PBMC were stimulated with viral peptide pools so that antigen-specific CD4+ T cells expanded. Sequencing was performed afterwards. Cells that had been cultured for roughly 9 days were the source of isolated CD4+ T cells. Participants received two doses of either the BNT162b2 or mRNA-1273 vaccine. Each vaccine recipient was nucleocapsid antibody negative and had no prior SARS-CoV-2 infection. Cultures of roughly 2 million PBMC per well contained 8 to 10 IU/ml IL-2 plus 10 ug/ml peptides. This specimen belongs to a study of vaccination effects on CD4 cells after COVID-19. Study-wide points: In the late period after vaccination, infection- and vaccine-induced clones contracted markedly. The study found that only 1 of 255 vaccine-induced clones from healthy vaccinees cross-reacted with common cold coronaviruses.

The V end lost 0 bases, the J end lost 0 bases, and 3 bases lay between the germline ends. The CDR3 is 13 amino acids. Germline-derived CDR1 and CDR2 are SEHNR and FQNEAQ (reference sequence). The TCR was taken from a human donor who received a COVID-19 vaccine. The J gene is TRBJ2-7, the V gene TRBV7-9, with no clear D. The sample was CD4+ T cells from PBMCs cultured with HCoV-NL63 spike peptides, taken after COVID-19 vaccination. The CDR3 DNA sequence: TGTGCCAGCAGCTTAGCTTCCTCCTACGAGCAGTACTTC. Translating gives CASSLASSYEQYF.